The T cell receptor (beta chain) under discussion was sequenced for a study of TIL therapy for anti-PD-1-resistant metastatic lung cancer. Study summary: Most patients had lung adenocarcinoma. Tumors carried a median roughly 1.6 non-synonymous mutations per megabase.

There are 14 residues in the CDR3. V lost 6 bases, J lost 8 bases, and 7 bases stayed unmatched. Sequencing used immunoSEQ v3. Profiling relied on immunoSEQ multiplex PCR, and the TCRdb table lists in-frame clones only, not all of them. The table records approximately 87,000 clones, about three fifths of them present only once. Specified time point: pre-treatment sample, taken before nivolumab and TIL therapy. Pleural nodules or supraclavicular lymph nodes made up most of the excised metastases sampled. Patients then received nivolumab; progressors got lymphodepletion, TIL and IL-2. The chain couples TRBV23-1 to TRBJ1-6; 7 bases align to TRBD1. TRBV23-1 is marked as an open reading frame, function uncertain. The TCR comes from a person between 25 and 80 years old with non-small cell lung cancer. Sequences were derived from tumor tissue, sampled at baseline. CDR3 bases: TGCGCCAGCAGCCAGACAGGGATTTATTCACCCCTCCACTTT. It yields the protein CASSQTGIYSPLHF.